The clone carrying this T cell receptor beta chain was detected a few times. The data stem from a study of shared clonotypes between healthy human individuals. CDR1 and CDR2 (germline): SGHRS, YFSETQ. Trimming at V came to 4 bases and at J to 3 bases, leaving 6 bases not matched to a gene. The CDR3 has 14 residues. CD4+ cells yielded CD45RA+ naive and CD45RA-negative memory subsets. Using immunoSEQ multiplex PCR, the repertoire was profiled, and TCRdb retains in-frame clones only, with some absent. The sample has some 1,100,000 clones, 70% to 80% seen once. The sample was memory CD4+ T cells from PBMCs. As for subset: CD45RA-negative fraction. The receptor was isolated from a man aged 18-30 years in good health. Some clones in this sample may be carry-over from other donors' samples. The V call is TRBV5-1, the J call TRBJ1-2; 7 bases are shared with TRBD1. The CDR3 DNA is TGCGCCAGCAGCGTCTCCGGGACAGACTATGGCTACACCTTC. Translated, it gives CASSVSGTDYGYTF.